The 25 T cell receptor beta chains below were found in one sample sequenced in a study of blood T cell repertoires in COVID-19. Assay used: immunoSEQ multiplex PCR; TCRdb lists only in-frame clones, some missing. Of 200,000 or so clones detected, around 85% appear once; the ten largest clones hold over 2%. The sequenced sample consisted of peripheral blood. All receptors derive from a woman between 45 and 60 years old with acute or convalescent COVID-19.

This chain uses TRBV7-3 with TRBJ1-1, with D possibly TRBD1 on 6 matching bases. The germline V gene encodes CDR1 SGHTA and CDR2 FQGTGA. V was pared by 5 bases and J by 1 base, with 14 bases between. The CDR3 totals 15 residues. The CDR3 nucleotides read TGTGCCAGCAGCCCAATGACAGGACGGAACACTGAAGCTTTCTTT. Translated, it gives CASSPMTGRNTEAFF.

CDR3 nucleotide sequence: TGCGCCAGCAGCGGAAACAGGGGGCTCGGCTATGGCTACACCTTC. Translating gives CASSGNRGLGYGYTF. The chain is built from TRBV5-1 and TRBJ1-2, with TRBD1 matching 9 bases. This CDR3 spans 15 amino acids. V was pared by 4 bases and J by 4 bases, with 8 bases of the junction left unmatched. In germline, CDR1 is SGHRS, CDR2 YFSETQ.

This sequence joins TRBV19 and TRBJ1-6; 7 positions agree with TRBD1. This CDR3 region has 16 residues. V lost 4 bases, J lost 5 bases, and 8 bases stayed unmatched. Germline V gene sequence: CDR1 LNHDA, CDR2 SQIVND (reference sequence). CDR3 DNA: TGTGCCAGTAGTACGATACAGGGGAAGGATAATTCACCCCTCCACTTT. Its protein is CASSTIQGKDNSPLHF.

For the CDR3, the DNA is TGTGCCAGTAGTGGACAGGGGAGATTCTCCTACGAGCAGTACTTC. This translates into CASSGQGRFSYEQYF. This rearrangement joins TRBV19 to TRBJ2-7; 9 nucleotides line up with TRBD1. Germline assignment: CDR1 LNHDA and CDR2 SQIVND (reference sequence). The length of the CDR3 is 15 residues. The junction had 5 bases not matched to a gene; V was cut back by 5 bases and J by 0 bases.

The V and J genes are TRBV7-7 and TRBJ2-2; D is possibly TRBD1 (6 bases). CDR3 length: 13 amino acids. Per germline, CDR1 SSHAT and CDR2 FNYEAQ (reference sequence). The V and J ends lost 5 bases and 6 bases respectively, with 10 bases between them. CDR3 DNA: TGTGCCAGCAGCCTGGGACACCCCGGGGAGCTGTTTTTT. Translating gives CASSLGHPGELFF.

The genes are TRBV7-9 and TRBJ2-7; unclear D gene. V lost 5 bases and J lost 2, with 4 bases in between. CDR1 SEHNR and CDR2 FQNEAQ come from the germline V gene (reference sequence). The CDR3 is made up of 11 amino acids. The CDR3 sequence: CASSTAYEQYF. Here the CDR3 DNA reads TGTGCCAGCAGCACAGCCTACGAGCAGTACTTC.

This rearrangement joins TRBV10-1 to TRBJ1-4; D possibly corresponds to TRBD1 (5 bases). CDR3 size: 17 residues. Germline V gene sequence: CDR1 WNHNN, CDR2 SYGVQD (reference sequence). The CDR3 spells CPQKRRPGREHNEKLFF. The CDR3 DNA sequence: TGCCCCCAAAAACGGCGGCCAGGGAGGGAACATAATGAAAAACTGTTTTTT.

The chain couples TRBV19 to TRBJ2-3, with 8 bases aligning to TRBD2. Trimming at V came to 5 bases and at J to 7 bases, leaving 8 bases not matched to a gene. This CDR3 comprises 14 residues. Germline V gives CDR1 LNHDA, CDR2 SQIVND (reference sequence). The CDR3: CASSSLAGGNTQYF. The CDR3 DNA is TGTGCCAGTAGTTCTCTAGCGGGCGGGAATACGCAGTATTTT.

This clone has more than one count but fewer than ten. CDR3 protein: CASSLGERDEQYF. In DNA form, the CDR3 reads TGTGCCAGCAGCTTAGGTGAGAGGGACGAGCAGTACTTC. This sequence joins TRBV7-9 and TRBJ2-7, with a possible D match to TRBD2 (5 bases). CDR1 SEHNR and CDR2 FQNEAQ come from the germline V gene (reference sequence). This CDR3 is built from 13 residues. V was trimmed by 1 base and J by 5 bases, leaving 9 bases between them.

This clone was observed a single time. As DNA, the CDR3 is TGTGCCAGCAGCGCCGGACAGGGGGCAACTGGAAACACCATATATTTT. This encodes CASSAGQGATGNTIYF. J is TRBJ1-3 and V is TRBV9, with TRBD1 identical over 11 bases. Germline-derived CDR1 and CDR2 are SGDLS and YYNGEE. The junction had 4 bases not matched to a gene; V was cut back by 3 bases and J by 2 bases. CDR3 length: 16 residues.

This clone was observed a few times. The rearrangement uses TRBV6-5 and TRBJ1-5; 8 nucleotides line up with TRBD1. This CDR3 comprises 14 residues. The V and J ends lost 9 bases and 7 bases, in that order; junction bases with no gene match: 11. In germline, CDR1 is MNHEY, CDR2 SVGAGI. The DNA for the CDR3 is TGTGCCAGTGTAGACAGGGGTAGTATGCAGCCCCAGCATTTT. Translation gives CASVDRGSMQPQHF.

V gene TRBV6-4 combines with J gene TRBJ2-3, with D perhaps matching TRBD2 (7 bases). V was clipped by 6 bases and J by 0 bases, with 16 bases between them. Germline lookup yields CDR1 MRHNA and CDR2 SNTAGT. This CDR3 comprises 16 residues. This CDR3 is CASRPRGGESTDTQYF. The CDR3 DNA follows: TGTGCCAGCAGGCCTAGGGGGGGAGAAAGCACAGATACGCAGTATTTT.

V usage is TRBV27 and J usage is TRBJ1-6, with TRBD1 matching over 12 bases. The J segment lost 9 bases and the V segment lost 5 bases, leaving 11 bases of the junction unmatched. CDR3 size: 17 residues. From germline, CDR1 is MNHEY and CDR2 SMNVEV (reference sequence). CDR3 sequence (DNA): TGTGCCAGCAGTACAACCGGGACAGGGGGCGCGGGTTCACCCCTCCACTTT. This translates into CASSTTGTGGAGSPLHF.

This chain joins TRBV18 and TRBJ2-7; D is perhaps TRBD2 (5 bases). CDR1 is KGHSH and CDR2 is LQKENI in the germline V gene. The CDR3 sequence is 14 residues long. Trimming stripped 4 bases from V and 0 bases from J, with 10 bases between. The CDR3 sequence is CASSQGLLSYEQYF. Here the CDR3 DNA reads TGTGCCAGCTCACAAGGACTCCTCTCCTACGAGCAGTACTTC.

The J gene is TRBJ2-7, the V gene TRBV10-3; a possible D gene is TRBD1 (6 bases). Germline CDR1 is ENHRY and CDR2 is SYGVKD. Deletions cut 4 bases from V and 6 bases from J, with 22 bases between. CDR3 size: 16 residues. The CDR3 sequence: CAISVQIWGGGSEQYF. The CDR3 region has the DNA TGTGCCATCAGTGTGCAAATATGGGGTGGGGGCTCCGAGCAGTACTTC.

The J gene is TRBJ1-2, the V gene TRBV6-4; the D gene is possibly TRBD1 (5 bases). The ends were cut back, 11 bases at V and 6 bases at J, with 10 bases in the middle. The CDR3 runs 10 residues. CDR1 and CDR2 from the germline V gene are MRHNA and SNTAGT. CDR3 sequence: CAGGANGYTF. In DNA form, the CDR3 reads TGTGCCGGCGGGGCGAATGGCTACACCTTC.

The V gene is TRBV5-4, the J gene TRBJ2-6; TRBD1 matches 10 bases. Germline V gene data show CDR1 as SGHNT and CDR2 as YYREEE (reference sequence). CDR3 length: 16 amino acids. Trimming cost V 3 bases and J 4 bases; bases outside gene matches: 4. CDR3 coding DNA: TGTGCCAGCAGCTCGGGACAGGGGCGCGGGGCCAACGTCCTGACTTTC. Its translation: CASSSGQGRGANVLTF.

This chain connects TRBV15 to TRBJ2-3, with a possible D match to TRBD2 (6 bases). This CDR3 is 14 amino acids long. Germline V gene sequence: CDR1 LNHNV, CDR2 YYDKDF (reference sequence). Trimming removed 5 bases at V and 4 bases at J, with 13 bases between. CDR3 sequence reads: CATSQRVNADTQYF. CDR3 DNA sequence: TGTGCCACCAGCCAGCGGGTGAACGCAGATACGCAGTATTTT.

This chain connects TRBV3-1 (or the pseudogene TRBV3-2) to TRBJ1-3, with D unresolved. Trimming stripped 3 bases from V and 11 bases from J, with 11 bases between. Per germline, CDR1 LGHDT and CDR2 YNNKEL (reference sequence). The CDR3 totals 12 residues. CDR3 sequence (DNA): TGTGCCAGCAGCCAGCCCCAGGATGCCATATATTTT. Its translation is CASSQPQDAIYF.

The V and J genes are TRBV21-1 and TRBJ1-2; the table's TRBD1 call for D was not verified on the DNA. TRBV21-1 is flagged as a pseudogene. The CDR3 runs 17 residues. As DNA, the CDR3 is TGTGCCAGCAGCAAAGCCCAACAACAGGCGCCTAACTATGGCTACACCTTC. Protein product: CASSKAQQQAPNYGYTF.

The chain uses TRBV11-3 and TRBJ2-7; 7 bases fit TRBD1. This CDR3 comprises 12 residues. Germline values: CDR1 SGHNT, CDR2 YENEEA. V was clipped by 5 bases and J by 6 bases; unmatched bases: 4. The CDR3 DNA sequence: TGTGCCAGCAGCCCGACAGGGAGCGAGCAGTACTTC. Protein sequence: CASSPTGSEQYF.

V and J are TRBV7-2 and TRBJ1-2, with TRBD1 identical over 7 bases. V trimming: 2 bases; J trimming: 5 bases; junction bases outside the gene matches: 5. The CDR3 covers 14 residues. The germline gives CDR1 SGHTA, CDR2 FQGNSA. The CDR3 nucleotides read TGTGCCAGCAGCTTACCAGGGGGTGGGTATGGCTACACCTTC. Encoded protein: CASSLPGGGYGYTF.

This clone was counted between two and nine times. The chain is built from TRBV11-3 and TRBJ2-5, with D maybe TRBD1 (6 bases). The CDR3 loop spans 14 amino acids. V lost 5 bases, J lost 4 bases, and 14 bases lay in between. CDR1 SGHNT and CDR2 YENEEA come from the germline V gene. The CDR3 loop is CASSGTQWAETQYF. CDR3 sequence (DNA): TGTGCCAGCAGCGGGACACAATGGGCAGAGACCCAGTACTTC.

V and J are TRBV5-6 and TRBJ2-3; the D gene is possibly TRBD2 (6 bases). Germline loops: CDR1 SGHDT, CDR2 YYEEEE. The CDR3 is 16 amino acids. Trimming removed 4 bases from V and 0 bases from J, with 15 bases in between. The CDR3 is CASSLGGSGSTDTQYF. In DNA form, the CDR3 reads TGTGCCAGCAGCCTAGGTGGTAGCGGTAGCACAGATACGCAGTATTTT.

V gene TRBV19 combines with J gene TRBJ1-6, with TRBD1 matching over 12 bases. The CDR3 has 19 amino acids. Germline CDR1 LNHDA, CDR2 SQIVND (reference sequence). V lost 5 bases, J lost 2 bases, and 10 bases stayed unmatched. Here the CDR3 reads CASSPTGTGGIAYNSPLHF. The DNA for the CDR3 is TGTGCCAGTAGTCCTACCGGGACAGGGGGCATCGCCTATAATTCACCCCTCCACTTT.